Given below is one T cell receptor beta chain in context. This table comes from immunoSEQ multiplex PCR, and its TCRdb copy is limited to in-frame clones, with some not included. Among approximately 92,000 clones listed, 80% were seen once. This sample was taken from a study of blood T cell repertoires in COVID-19. The germline CDR1 and CDR2 sequences are MNHNS and SASEGT. CDR3 length: 14 amino acids. Trimming took 6 bases from V and 0 from J, leaving 10 bases between them. Source material: peripheral blood. This clonotype was obtained from a man aged 45-60 years who had recovered from COVID-19. The chain employs TRBV6-1 and TRBJ2-3, with D uncertain. As DNA, the CDR3 is TGTGCCAGCAGCCGTACGGTTAGCACAGATACGCAGTATTTT. Translation gives CASSRTVSTDTQYF.